The present T cell receptor (beta chain) was sequenced within a study of identical twins. Study-wide points: Cross-sectional statistics underpinned the conclusions; the same donors were not followed.

MiXCR, applied by TCRdb to the 5' RACE reads, yields one record per CDR3 protein. The table lists roughly 710,000 distinct CDR3 sequences, roughly 6% of them singletons. The table lists this clonotype with a few counts. Its target is not known. This CDR3 has 12 residues. Germline V gene data show CDR1 as LNHDA and CDR2 as SQIVND (reference sequence). The V gene lost 6 bases and the J gene lost 7 bases, with 10 bases spanning the gap. Input material: naive T cells sorted from blood. The TCR originated in a young man in good health. The V call is TRBV19, the J call TRBJ2-1; D is perhaps TRBD2 (5 bases). Here the CDR3 reads CASSTGKNEQFF. The CDR3 bases are TGTGCCAGTAGCACCGGGAAAAATGAGCAGTTCTTC.